This T cell receptor beta chain was obtained from a study of blood T cell repertoires in COVID-19. Study-level information: T cells, B-cell-depleted T cells, or PBMCs provided the cDNA or gDNA that served as material.

Profiled with immunoSEQ multiplex PCR; TCRdb holds only in-frame clones, not every one. The sample contains about 180,000 clones, around 80% of which appear only once. The CDR3 is 15 residues long. With 6 bases clipped from V and 5 bases from J, the junction kept 8 bases outside the gene matches. CDR1 and CDR2 (germline): LNHDA, SQIVND (reference sequence). This TCR was sampled from a woman over 75 with COVID-19, enrolled during active disease. The chain recombines TRBV19 with TRBJ2-2; 8 positions match TRBD1. The sequenced sample consisted of peripheral blood. CDR3 nucleotide sequence: TGTGCCAGTAGGGCCCAGGGGGCTGTGACCGGGGAGCTGTTTTTT. This sequence encodes CASRAQGAVTGELFF.